This entry lists 24 T cell receptor beta chains sequenced from one sample in a study of blood T cell repertoires in COVID-19. Some clones are missing from TCRdb's copy, which holds only in-frame ones; the method was immunoSEQ multiplex PCR. The sample holds almost 55,000 clones, roughly 84% seen once. Material: peripheral blood. These receptors all come from a man aged 50-60 years with acute or convalescent COVID-19.

Comments on this clone: Other DNA sequences in this specimen translate into the identical CDR3. The V call is TRBV6-5, the J call TRBJ1-5; D may be TRBD1 (6 bases). The V end lost 5 bases, the J end lost 5 bases, and 10 bases lay between the germline ends. The V gene's germline CDR1 is MNHEY and CDR2 SVGAGI. The CDR3 has 13 amino acids. For the CDR3, the DNA is TGTGCCAGCAGTCCAGGGGTGGATCAGCCCCAGCATTTT. The encoded protein is CASSPGVDQPQHF.

A single count supports this clone. This chain joins TRBV6-5 and TRBJ2-7, with D possibly matching TRBD1 (6 bases). Trimming removed 6 bases at V and 3 bases at J, with 18 bases between. Germline-derived CDR1 and CDR2 are MNHEY and SVGAGI. CDR3 length: 15 amino acids. CDR3 bases: TGTGCCAGCAGAAAGCCAGGGGATGGCGGCTACGAGCAGTACTTC. Its translation is CASRKPGDGGYEQYF.

The chain has TRBV29-1 and TRBJ2-5; TRBD1 agrees at 7 bases. The CDR3 runs to 12 residues. Germline V CDR1 and CDR2: SQVTM, ANQGSEA. The trim removed 6 bases at V and 3 bases at J, leaving 4 bases unmatched. The CDR3 region has the DNA TGCAGCGTCATTACAGGGGAAGAGACCCAGTACTTC. Residues: CSVITGEETQYF.

The chain links TRBV7-9 to TRBJ2-7; 9 nucleotides align to TRBD1. Trimming removed 5 bases from V and 3 bases from J; junction bases left unmatched: 2. Germline loops: CDR1 SEHNR, CDR2 FQNEAQ (reference sequence). The CDR3 is made up of 13 amino acids. CDR3 nucleotides: TGTGCCAGCAGCCGGACAGGGGTCTACGAGCAGTACTTC. As protein: CASSRTGVYEQYF. Variable domain in full (rest from reference TRBV7-9 and TRBJ2-7): DTGVSQNPRHKITKRGQNVTFRCDPISEHNRLYWYRQTLGQGPEFLTYFQNEAQLEKSRLLSDRFSAERPKGSFSTLEIQRTEQGDSAMYLCASSRTGVYEQYFGPGTRLTVT.

In DNA, the CDR3 is TGTGCCATCAAGGCATTATCAGCGGCGAACACCGGGGAGCTGTTTTTT. It encodes CAIKALSAANTGELFF. The V and J genes are TRBV10-3 and TRBJ2-2, with D maybe TRBD2 (5 bases). Germline V gene lookup returns CDR1 ENHRY and CDR2 SYGVKD. The ends were cut back, 7 bases at V and 0 bases at J, with 15 bases in the middle. The CDR3 totals 16 residues.

V and J are TRBV19 and TRBJ1-2; 7 bases map to TRBD1. Germline V gene lookup returns CDR1 LNHDA and CDR2 SQIVND (reference sequence). The CDR3 runs to 11 residues. The J segment lost 3 bases and the V segment lost 9 bases, leaving 1 base of the junction unmatched. CDR3 sequence reads: CASGQDYGYTF. The CDR3 bases are TGTGCCAGCGGACAGGACTATGGCTACACCTTC.

The chain links TRBV11-2 to TRBJ2-3; 7 bases align to TRBD2. This CDR3 has 15 amino acids. Looked up from germline, CDR1 is SGHAT and CDR2 is FQNNGV. V gave up 3 bases and J gave up 2 bases; unmatched junction bases: 5. The CDR3 region is CASSFSSGYTDTQYF. In nucleotides, the CDR3 is TGTGCCAGCAGCTTTTCTAGCGGTTACACAGATACGCAGTATTTT.

The chain combines TRBV9 with TRBJ1-1, with D maybe TRBD1 (6 bases). This CDR3 is 15 amino acids long. From germline, CDR1 is SGDLS and CDR2 YYNGEE. The V end was cut by 0 bases, the J end by 0 bases, with 9 bases between. The DNA for the CDR3 is TGTGCCAGCAGCGTAGTGGGGGACATGAACACTGAAGCTTTCTTT. Translation gives CASSVVGDMNTEAFF.

The chain combines TRBV2 with TRBJ1-6; 7 nucleotides match TRBD1. Germline lookup yields CDR1 SNHLY and CDR2 FYNNEI. The V segment lost 4 bases and the J segment 8 bases; nucleotides outside the gene matches: 8. The length of the CDR3 is 15 residues. The CDR3: CASSVTGTVDSPLHF. For the CDR3, the DNA is TGTGCCAGCAGTGTTACCGGGACAGTGGATTCACCCCTCCACTTT. The complete variable domain, with remaining parts taken from reference TRBV2 and TRBJ1-6, reads EPEVTQTPSHQVTQMGQEVILRCVPISNHLYFYWYRQILGQKVEFLVSFYNNEISEKSEIFDDQFSVERPDGSNFTLKIRSTKLEDSAMYFCASSVTGTVDSPLHFGNGTRLTVT.

The chain carries TRBV7-9 and TRBJ1-1, with D tentatively TRBD1 (5 bases). Trimming shortened V by 1 base and J by 5 bases, and 11 bases separated the two germline ends. CDR3 length equals 14 residues. The germline gives CDR1 SEHNR, CDR2 FQNEAQ (reference sequence). This chain's CDR3 is CASSLDQGGTEAFF. The CDR3 nucleotides are TGTGCCAGCAGCTTAGACCAGGGCGGAACTGAAGCTTTCTTT. Full variable domain (missing parts from reference TRBV7-9 and TRBJ1-1): DTGVSQNPRHKITKRGQNVTFRCDPISEHNRLYWYRQTLGQGPEFLTYFQNEAQLEKSRLLSDRFSAERPKGSFSTLEIQRTEQGDSAMYLCASSLDQGGTEAFFGQGTRLTVV.

The rearrangement joins TRBV28 to TRBJ1-2, with TRBD1 matching 7 bases. The V and J ends lost 3 bases and 5 bases, in that order; junction bases with no gene match: 6. There are 14 residues in the CDR3. Germline V lookup: CDR1 MDHEN, CDR2 SYDVKM. This chain's CDR3 is CASSFETGRYGYTF. The CDR3 nucleotides read TGTGCCAGCAGTTTCGAGACAGGGAGGTATGGCTACACCTTC.

The chain couples TRBV7-9 to TRBJ1-3; TRBD1 matches 10 bases. V shed 5 bases, J shed 2 bases, and the junction held 6 bases outside the gene matches. The CDR3 loop spans 16 amino acids. Germline lookup yields CDR1 SEHNR and CDR2 FQNEAQ (reference sequence). CDR3 nucleotide sequence: TGTGCCAGCAGCCGACAGGGGGCTAACACTGGAAACACCATATATTTT. This codes for CASSRQGANTGNTIYF.

J is TRBJ2-1 and V is TRBV11-2, with TRBD1 matching 7 bases. The CDR3 has 16 amino acids. V gave up 4 bases and J gave up 6 bases; unmatched junction bases: 12. CDR1 is SGHAT, CDR2 FQNNGV, per germline. The CDR3 protein is CASSSHGTVNFNEQFF. The CDR3 DNA is TGTGCCAGCAGCTCACATGGGACAGTGAATTTCAATGAGCAGTTCTTC.

This clone is a singleton in its sample. The rearrangement links TRBV27 to TRBJ1-1, with TRBD1 identical over 9 bases. With V trimmed by 8 bases and J by 3 bases, 7 bases remained unmatched. Germline CDR1 MNHEY, CDR2 SMNVEV (reference sequence). This CDR3 spans 14 amino acids. CDR3 DNA: TGTGCCAGCTCCTGGGACAGGGAAGACACTGAAGCTTTCTTT. The encoded protein is CASSWDREDTEAFF.

CDR3 coding DNA: TGTGCCAGTAGTCGACAGGGGGTTTATGGCTACACCTTC. As protein: CASSRQGVYGYTF. V is TRBV19 and J is TRBJ1-2; 9 nucleotides align to TRBD1. This CDR3 is 13 amino acids long. The V gene end was trimmed by 5 bases and the J gene end by 5 bases; junction bases not matched to a gene: 3. CDR1 and CDR2 (germline): LNHDA, SQIVND (reference sequence).

This sequence joins TRBV28 and TRBJ2-3, with 8 bases identical to TRBD2. J gave up 2 bases and V 3 bases, and 4 bases lay outside the gene matches. CDR3 size: 15 residues. Germline V gene sequence: CDR1 MDHEN, CDR2 SYDVKM. The CDR3 loop reads CASSFKRGTTDTQYF. CDR3 nucleotide sequence: TGTGCCAGCAGTTTTAAGCGGGGGACCACAGATACGCAGTATTTT. The variable domain in full, with the rest retrieved from reference TRBV28 and TRBJ2-3, is DVKVTQSSRYLVKRTGEKVFLECVQDMDHENMFWYRQDPGLGLRLIYFSYDVKMKEKGDIPEGYSVSREKKERFSLILESASTNQTSMYLCASSFKRGTTDTQYFGPGTRLTVL.

J is TRBJ1-2 and V is TRBV5-5; weak D call: TRBD1 (5 bases). Germline lookup yields CDR1 SGHKS and CDR2 YYEKEE (reference sequence). The CDR3 runs to 14 residues. V dropped 4 bases and J dropped 5 bases, with 15 bases sitting between them. The CDR3 DNA follows: TGTGCCAGCAGCCCAGCGGGGGGTGGTTATGGCTACACCTTC. This sequence encodes CASSPAGGGYGYTF. The full variable domain, in which reference TRBV5-5 and TRBJ1-2 provide the parts outside the CDR3, is DAGVTQSPTHLIKTRGQQVTLRCSPISGHKSVSWYQQVLGQGPQFIFQYYEKEERGRGNFPDRFSARQFPNYSSELNVNALLLGDSALYLCASSPAGGGYGYTFGSGTRLTVV.

A note on this clone: This CDR3 is also generated by other DNA sequences in the sample. This CDR3 reads CASSPGQANYGYTF. The CDR3, as DNA: TGTGCCAGCAGCCCGGGACAGGCTAACTATGGCTACACCTTC. The chain joins TRBV5-5 to TRBJ1-2; TRBD1 matches at 8 bases. The CDR3 extends over 14 amino acids. The V segment lost 4 bases and the J segment 0 bases; nucleotides outside the gene matches: 2. CDR1 and CDR2 (germline): SGHKS, YYEKEE (reference sequence).

The CDR3 spells CASSIDPRGRTTGELFF. CDR3 nucleotides: TGTGCCAGTAGTATAGACCCGAGGGGGCGGACCACCGGGGAGCTGTTTTTT. This chain links TRBV19 with TRBJ2-2, with 7 bases identical to TRBD1. V was clipped by 0 bases and J by 4 bases; unmatched bases: 8. CDR3 length: 17 amino acids. Germline V gives CDR1 LNHDA, CDR2 SQIVND (reference sequence).

The chain combines TRBV10-3 with TRBJ1-2, with D possibly matching TRBD1 (5 bases). The CDR3 length is 15 residues. Germline V lookup: CDR1 ENHRY, CDR2 SYGVKD. V was cut by 0 bases and J by 6 bases, with 14 bases left in between. This chain's CDR3 is CAISESDQGRDGYTF. CDR3 sequence (DNA): TGTGCCATCAGTGAGTCTGATCAGGGAAGGGATGGCTACACCTTC.

CDR3 sequence reads: CASSLDPGGSSPLHF. The CDR3 DNA is TGTGCCAGCAGCTTAGACCCCGGGGGGAGTTCACCCCTCCACTTT. The V call is TRBV11-2, the J call TRBJ1-6; possible D gene TRBD1, 5 bases. Per the germline V gene, CDR1 is SGHAT and CDR2 is FQNNGV. The CDR3 is made up of 15 amino acids. V lost 0 bases to trimming and J lost 9 bases, with 12 bases between them.

V and J are TRBV5-1 and TRBJ2-5, with a possible D match to TRBD1 (6 bases). The germline gives CDR1 SGHRS, CDR2 YFSETQ. This CDR3 has 12 amino acids. The V end was cut by 6 bases, the J end by 3 bases, with 9 bases between. The CDR3 protein is CASTEGEETQYF. The CDR3 region has the DNA TGCGCCAGCACCGAGGGGGAAGAGACCCAGTACTTC.

The chain employs TRBV28 and TRBJ2-1, with 11 bases lining up with TRBD2. Germline V CDR1 and CDR2: MDHEN, SYDVKM. The junction had 8 bases not matched to a gene; V was cut back by 3 bases and J by 7 bases. The CDR3 totals 16 residues. The CDR3 region is CASSFYSGRAANEQFF. For the CDR3, the DNA is TGTGCCAGCAGTTTTTATAGCGGGAGGGCCGCGAATGAGCAGTTCTTC. Full variable domain (outside the CDR3, taken from reference TRBV28 and TRBJ2-1): DVKVTQSSRYLVKRTGEKVFLECVQDMDHENMFWYRQDPGLGLRLIYFSYDVKMKEKGDIPEGYSVSREKKERFSLILESASTNQTSMYLCASSFYSGRAANEQFFGPGTRLTVL.

This chain joins TRBV6-5 and TRBJ2-5; 7 bases match TRBD1. CDR1 is MNHEY, CDR2 SVGAGI, per germline. J lost 4 bases, V lost 11 bases, and 7 bases had no gene match. The CDR3 length is 12 residues. CDR3 sequence reads: CAGKTGSETQYF. The CDR3 coding sequence is TGTGCCGGCAAGACAGGGTCAGAGACCCAGTACTTC.